The sequence of this TCR beta chain was determined in a study of long-term antiretroviral therapy in people with HIV. The immunoSEQ assay was v3.0, run at survey level. The table came from immunoSEQ multiplex PCR; TCRdb's copy has only in-frame clones and leaves some out. The sample records about 28,000 clones, approximately 86% being singletons. CDR3 length equals 15 residues. Between the trimmed V and J ends, which lost 3 bases and 4 bases, there was a span of 14 bases. Germline values: CDR1 KGHSH, CDR2 LQKENI. Findings and limits, study-wide: Post-treatment diversity went higher with ART but stayed below transplant donor controls.

About this clone: What it binds is unknown.

V is TRBV18 and J is TRBJ2-3; tentative D call: TRBD1 (6 bases). This sequence originates from a man aged 35-49 years with HIV. The specimen was unsorted PBMCs, collected 3 years after starting antiretroviral therapy. CDR3 coding DNA: TGTGCCAGCTCACCCGGACAGATTGGGGCAGATACGCAGTATTTT. This gives the protein CASSPGQIGADTQYF.